Sequencing of this TCR beta chain was carried out in a study of Ad26.COV2.S vaccination and SARS-CoV-2 variants. For the study at large: In the study, Ad26.COV2.S was injected intramuscularly once, or twice 56 days apart. Overall study findings and caveats: Non-spike TCR breadth did not differ much between vaccine and placebo recipients. People who got the vaccine had more spike-specific TCR breadth than people who got placebo.

Trimming cost V 4 bases and J 3 bases, with 13 bases left between them. CDR1 is LGHNT, CDR2 FRNRAP, per germline. The CDR3 contains 15 residues. In the case of this clone: Its cognate antigen is unknown.

Treatment in this sample: roughly 20 received Ad26.COV2.S at low or high dose, single or two shots; 5 received placebo; per-sample allocation not given. Day 63 following the first vaccine or placebo injection was when the samples were taken. Sequenced by immunoSEQ multiplex PCR; TCRdb stores in-frame clones only, minus some. The table has about 350,000 clones, less than 90% seen once. The J gene is TRBJ1-3, the V gene TRBV12-5; maybe TRBD1 (6 bases). The sequence derives from a person aged 18-60 years who received the Ad26.COV2.S COVID-19 vaccine or a placebo. The sample consisted of peripheral blood, taken in a trial of Ad26.COV2.S vaccine versus placebo. This CDR3 reads CASGSRGAGGNTIYF. DNA for the CDR3: TGTGCTAGTGGTTCTAGGGGGGCAGGTGGAAACACCATATATTTT.